These T cell receptor beta chains were read from a single sample in a study of siplizumab effects on memory and regulatory T cells. Some clones are missing from TCRdb's copy, which holds only in-frame ones; the method was immunoSEQ multiplex PCR. Of about 120,000 clones detected, around 94% appear once; the ten largest clones hold around 1.7%. The sample consisted of non-Treg CD4+ T cells sorted from blood. The source of these receptors is a human donor in good health. CDR3s include the opening cysteine and the closing phenylalanine or tryptophan. D genes are given only for firm matches. Only part of the rows carry a size: once, few, many, or a class if the clone is expanded.

d_call	v_call	clone_size	j_call	cdr3_nt	cdr3_aa
TRBD1	TRBV30	once	TRBJ1-5	TGTGCCTGGAGTCCTGACAGGGGGTATCAGCCCCAGCATTTT	CAWSPDRGYQPQHF
.	TRBV5-1	.	TRBJ2-5	TGCGCCAGCAGCTTGGAAGGGGAGACCCAGTACTTC	CASSLEGETQYF
.	TRBV6-5	.	TRBJ1-1	TGTGCCAGCAGTTACTCCCCCCGGAACACTGAAGCTTTCTTT	CASSYSPRNTEAFF
TRBD2	TRBV2	.	TRBJ2-2	TGTGCCAGCAGGCGGGGGACCGTTAGGACCGGGGAGCTGTTTTTT	CASRRGTVRTGELFF
TRBD1	TRBV5-1	.	TRBJ1-1	TGCGCCAGCAGCAAGGGACAGGACACTGAAGCTTTCTTT	CASSKGQDTEAFF
.	TRBV27	.	TRBJ1-5	TGTGCCAGCAGTCCCCAGATTAGCAATCAGCCCCAGCATTTT	CASSPQISNQPQHF
TRBD2	TRBV5-4	.	TRBJ2-1	TGTGCCAGCACCGGTAGCGGGCGCTACAATGAGCAGTTCTTC	CASTGSGRYNEQFF
.	TRBV11-2	.	TRBJ1-1	TGTGCCAGCAGCTTAGTGGGGGCACAGGACACTGAAGCTTTCTTT	CASSLVGAQDTEAFF
.	TRBV5-6	.	TRBJ2-7	TGTGCCAGCAGCAGGGGGGCCTACGAGCAGTACTTC	CASSRGAYEQYF
.	TRBV7-9	.	TRBJ2-7	TGTGCCAGCACCCGAACAAGCTCCTACGAGCAGTACTTC	CASTRTSSYEQYF
.	TRBV10-3	.	TRBJ2-6	TGTGCCATCAGTGAGTCTCTAGTGTCCGGGGCCAACGTCCTGACTTTC	CAISESLVSGANVLTF
.	TRBV6-1	few	TRBJ1-2	TGTGCCAGCAGTGAATATGGCTATGGCTACACCTTC	CASSEYGYGYTF
.	TRBV7-2	.	TRBJ2-7	TGTGCCAGCAGCCTCCGGACTGTCCCCTACGAGCAGTACTTC	CASSLRTVPYEQYF
TRBD2	TRBV18	.	TRBJ2-3	TGTGCCAGCTCACCCGGGACTAGCGGGTACACAGATACGCAGTATTTT	CASSPGTSGYTDTQYF
TRBD2	TRBV19	.	TRBJ2-2	TGTGCCAGTAGTCGGACTAGCGGGATCGGGGAGCTGTTTTTT	CASSRTSGIGELFF
.	TRBV7-9	.	TRBJ2-7	TGTGCCAGCAGCGTGGGGGCCGCCATCTCCTACGAGCAGTACTTC	CASSVGAAISYEQYF
.	TRBV7-9	.	TRBJ1-5	TGTGCCAGCAGCTTAGCAGGGCCGGGGCAGCCCCAGCATTTT	CASSLAGPGQPQHF
.	TRBV7-9	.	TRBJ1-1	TGTGCCAGCAGCTTAGAATTGGCCAGGAACACTGAAGCTTTCTTT	CASSLELARNTEAFF
.	TRBV2	.	TRBJ2-7	TGTGCCAGCAGCGACACAGGGATATTCGGCTACGAGCAGTACTTC	CASSDTGIFGYEQYF
.	TRBV5-5	.	TRBJ1-1	TGTGCCAGCAGCTTACAGAGCTTGGCTTTCTTT	CASSLQSLAFF
.	TRBV5-5	.	TRBJ2-5	TGTGCCAGCAGGGTTGGTGAGGGGCCATACCAAGAGACCCAGTACTTC	CASRVGEGPYQETQYF
TRBD1	TRBV6-1	few	TRBJ2-7	TGTGCCAGCAGTCGACAGGGACCATACGAGCAGTACTTC	CASSRQGPYEQYF
TRBD1	TRBV18	.	TRBJ1-1	TGTGCCAGCTCACAACAGGGGGCAGGTCCTGAAGCTTTCTTT	CASSQQGAGPEAFF
.	TRBV11-1	.	TRBJ2-7	TGTGCCAGCAGCCAGAAACCAAACCGGTGGGGGTTCACCTACGAGCAGTACTTC	CASSQKPNRWGFTYEQYF
.	TRBV29-1	.	TRBJ1-3	TGCAGCGTTGAAGAAGGAGGAAACACCATATATTTT	CSVEEGGNTIYF
.	TRBV7-2	.	TRBJ1-5	TGTGCCAGCAGCGGGGGCGGGGCCCAGCCCCAGCATTTT	CASSGGGAQPQHF
.	TRBV28	.	TRBJ2-1	TGTGCCAGCCACCCCTTCGGACAAGCCTCCGAGCAGTTCTTC	CASHPFGQASEQFF
TRBD1	TRBV5-1	.	TRBJ1-6	TGCGCCAGCAGCTTGGCCGCCGACAGGGAACAGTCACCCCTCCACTTT	CASSLAADREQSPLHF
TRBD1	TRBV7-2	once	TRBJ1-3	TGTGCCAGCAGCTACGGGGGACAGGGGGTCTCTGGAAACACCATATATTTT	CASSYGGQGVSGNTIYF
.	TRBV7-9	.	TRBJ2-3	TGTGCCAGCAGCTTGACCGGGATCAGCACAGATACGCAGTATTTT	CASSLTGISTDTQYF
.	TRBV5-1	few	TRBJ1-2	TGCGCCAGCAGCTTGGATGCCCATGGCTACACCTTC	CASSLDAHGYTF
.	TRBV10-3	once	TRBJ2-7	TGTGCCATCAGTGAGTCGACAGTCCCCTACGAGCAGTACTTC	CAISESTVPYEQYF
TRBD1	TRBV30	.	TRBJ1-1	TGTGCCTGGAGTGTACGGACAGGGTTAACGTCTTTCTTT	CAWSVRTGLTSFF
.	TRBV2	.	TRBJ1-5	TGTGCCAGCAGGGACAGCAATAGCAATCAGCCCCAGCATTTT	CASRDSNSNQPQHF
.	TRBV7-9	.	TRBJ2-1	TGTGCCAGCAGCCCCGGACAGCCGGGACTTAATGAGCAGTTCTTC	CASSPGQPGLNEQFF
.	TRBV7-9	.	TRBJ1-5	TGTGCCAGCAGCCGGGAAACAGGGATTAGCAATCAGCCCCAGCATTTT	CASSRETGISNQPQHF
.	TRBV12-5	.	TRBJ2-3	TGTGCTAGTGGTTTGGGAGTTTCTGTATCCCCAGATACGCAGTATTTT	CASGLGVSVSPDTQYF
.	TRBV11-3	.	TRBJ2-5	TGTGCCAGCAGCTCCCGGGACACACAAGAGACCCAGTACTTC	CASSSRDTQETQYF
TRBD1	TRBV7-8	.	TRBJ1-5	TGTGCCAGCAGCTCGTTTGGACAGGGGAATCAGCCCCAGCATTTT	CASSSFGQGNQPQHF
.	TRBV6-5	.	TRBJ1-6	TGTGCCAGCAGTTACGAGGGACGGCAATATAATTCACCCCTCCACTTT	CASSYEGRQYNSPLHF
.	TRBV6-4	.	TRBJ1-5	TGTGCCAGCAGGAGACAGGCCTCGGAGAGATTTAGCAATCAGCCCCAGCATTTT	CASRRQASERFSNQPQHF
TRBD1	TRBV6-1	.	TRBJ2-5	TGTGCCAGCAGTGAAGCGCTTGCAGGGGGCCAAGAGACCCAGTACTTC	CASSEALAGGQETQYF